Sequencing of this TCR beta chain was carried out in a study of CD8 T cells in ankylosing spondylitis. Generation of TCR beta libraries employed quantitative 5'-RACE incorporating molecular barcodes. TCRdb used MiXCR to reprocess the 5' RACE reads, holding one entry per CDR3 protein. Of about 250,000 distinct CDR3 sequences in the sample, roughly a quarter were seen once. Overall study findings and caveats: Fewer than 10 highly homologous variants formed a TCR beta motif that appeared characteristic of ankylosing spondylitis blood. Earlier reports found some motif variants in synovial fluid and blood in reactive arthritis.

This clonotype has just one count. Its antigen is unidentified. V was shortened by 3 bases and J by 5 bases, with 15 bases between the two germline ends. Germline V gene data show CDR1 as DFQATT and CDR2 as SNEGSKA (reference sequence). The CDR3 contains 14 residues. The sample comprised blood, either unsorted or a sorted T cell fraction (not recorded which). The sequence was obtained from a male donor with ankylosing spondylitis or in good health (not recorded which). The V call is TRBV20-1, the J call TRBJ2-3; D may be TRBD1 or TRBD2 (5 bases each). The CDR3 is CSASWDPLGDTQYF. The CDR3 DNA is TGCAGTGCTAGTTGGGACCCCCTGGGAGATACGCAGTATTTT.